The 23 T cell receptor beta chains listed next were all sequenced from one sample in a study of blood T cell repertoires in COVID-19. Here immunoSEQ multiplex PCR was the method, and the copy in TCRdb shows in-frame clones only, minus some. Of approximately 260,000 clones listed, 75% to 90% are singletons. The specimen sequenced was peripheral blood. These receptors all stem from a man aged 45-60 years with acute or convalescent COVID-19.

The count of this clone is one. J is TRBJ1-1 and V is TRBV18; weak D call: TRBD1 (6 bases). Germline V gene data show CDR1 as KGHSH and CDR2 as LQKENI. CDR3 length: 15 residues. The ends were cut back, 6 bases at V and 4 bases at J, with 18 bases in the middle. The CDR3: CASSLRTALGTEAFF. In nucleotides, the CDR3 is TGTGCCAGCTCCCTACGGACAGCCCTCGGCACTGAAGCTTTCTTT.

This rearrangement joins TRBV7-6 to TRBJ2-1, with 9 nucleotides matching TRBD2. V was clipped by 1 base and J by 12 bases; unmatched bases: 16. Germline loops: CDR1 SGHVS, CDR2 FNYEAQ. The CDR3 runs to 17 residues. The DNA for the CDR3 is TGTGCCAGCAGCTTAGGCCCCGAAGGGGAGCGGGGGGTTGCGCAGTTCTTC. Protein: CASSLGPEGERGVAQFF.

The chain uses TRBV10-3 and TRBJ2-2; TRBD2 matches at 11 bases. Germline V CDR1 and CDR2: ENHRY, SYGVKD. Trimming removed 5 bases from V and 8 bases from J; junction bases left unmatched: 13. CDR3 length: 17 amino acids. The CDR3 is CAISTIGTSGLAGELFF. CDR3 nucleotides: TGTGCCATCAGTACTATAGGGACTAGCGGTCTGGCGGGGGAGCTGTTTTTT.

This chain links TRBV7-9 with TRBJ2-7; TRBD2 might be the D (6 bases). The germline V gene has CDR1 SEHNR and CDR2 FQNEAQ (reference sequence). CDR3 size: 16 residues. V lost 0 bases and J 2 bases, leaving 14 bases between the germline ends. In DNA form, the CDR3 reads TGTGCCAGCAGCTTAGCGGGGGGAACTTTTCCCTACGAGCAGTACTTC. Amino acids: CASSLAGGTFPYEQYF.

The table lists this clone with a few counts. The chain has TRBV27 and TRBJ2-1; 9 bases fit TRBD1. The V gene's germline CDR1 is MNHEY and CDR2 SMNVEV (reference sequence). The V gene end was trimmed by 8 bases and the J gene end by 7 bases; junction bases not matched to a gene: 6. This CDR3 comprises 13 residues. DNA for the CDR3: TGTGCCAGCTCGACAGGGGGGCCTAATGAGCAGTTCTTC. It codes for CASSTGGPNEQFF.

This clone appeared a single time. The chain uses TRBV19 and TRBJ1-5, with unresolved D. V gave up 10 bases and J gave up 4 bases, with 17 bases separating them. Germline CDR1 LNHDA, CDR2 SQIVND (reference sequence). The CDR3 extends over 14 amino acids. DNA of the CDR3: TGTGCCACCGCCGAGGGAGGACCAAATCAGCCCCAGCATTTT. This sequence encodes CATAEGGPNQPQHF.

The CDR3 DNA follows: TGTGCCAGCAGCCTGTACCCGACTAGCGGGGTCACCGGGGAGCTGTTTTTT. This gives the protein CASSLYPTSGVTGELFF. The J gene is TRBJ2-2, the V gene TRBV7-3; 11 positions agree with TRBD2. From germline, CDR1 is SGHTA and CDR2 FQGTGA. Trimming cost V 5 bases and J 4 bases; bases outside gene matches: 9. The CDR3 extends over 17 amino acids.

The chain uses TRBV20-1 and TRBJ1-2; TRBD1 agrees at 7 bases. Unmatched junction bases numbered 3, after V lost 6 bases and J lost 5 bases. Germline V CDR1 and CDR2: DFQATT, SNEGSKA (reference sequence). This CDR3 contains 11 residues. DNA for the CDR3: TGCAGTGCCCCGACAGGGTATGGCTACACCTTC. This encodes CSAPTGYGYTF.

The chain has TRBV18 and TRBJ1-1; 7 bases align to TRBD1. Unmatched junction bases numbered 9, after V lost 5 bases and J lost 3 bases. CDR3 size: 15 residues. Per the germline V gene, CDR1 is KGHSH and CDR2 is LQKENI. The CDR3 DNA follows: TGTGCCAGCTCATTGAAGACAGGGATGGACACTGAAGCTTTCTTT. The encoded protein is CASSLKTGMDTEAFF.

This chain uses TRBV5-5 with TRBJ2-1; a weak D match, TRBD1 (6 bases). This CDR3 is built from 15 residues. CDR1 is SGHKS and CDR2 is YYEKEE in the germline V gene (reference sequence). V lost 3 bases, J lost 0 bases, and 10 bases lay in between. The CDR3 DNA follows: TGTGCCAGCAGCTGGGACAACTACTCCTACAATGAGCAGTTCTTC. Its translation is CASSWDNYSYNEQFF.

This chain joins TRBV7-8 and TRBJ1-2, with TRBD1 matching 12 bases. The CDR3 totals 16 residues. From germline, CDR1 is SGHVS and CDR2 FQNEAQ. The V segment lost 5 bases and the J segment 5 bases; nucleotides outside the gene matches: 9. In nucleotides, the CDR3 is TGTGCCAGCAGCGCCCGGGGGACAGGGGGCATTTATGGCTACACCTTC. Protein product: CASSARGTGGIYGYTF. Looking up the rest from reference TRBV7-8 and TRBJ1-2 gives the full variable domain: GAGVSQSPRYKVAKRGQDVALRCDPISGHVSLFWYQQALGQGPEFLTYFQNEAQLDKSGLPSDRFFAERPEGSVSTLKIQRTQQEDSAVYLCASSARGTGGIYGYTFGSGTRLTVV.

The chain has TRBV10-2 and TRBJ2-4; 12 nucleotides agree with TRBD2. With V trimmed by 6 bases and J by 5 bases, 2 bases remained unmatched. Germline V gene sequence: CDR1 WSHSY, CDR2 SAAADI. The CDR3 extends over 14 amino acids. The CDR3 protein is CASRTSGGQNIQYF. DNA for the CDR3: TGCGCCAGCAGGACTAGCGGGGGACAAAACATTCAGTACTTC.

This chain connects TRBV21-1 to TRBJ2-5; the table calls TRBD2, which could not be checked here. TRBV21-1 is a pseudogene segment. The CDR3 loop spans 19 amino acids. The CDR3 loop reads CASSRRKPPSGGRVETQYF. Written as DNA, the CDR3 is TGTGCCAGCAGCCGACGCAAACCGCCTAGCGGGGGGAGAGTCGAGACCCAGTACTTC.

The J gene is TRBJ2-7, the V gene TRBV14; 9 bases line up with TRBD1. There are 15 residues in the CDR3. The junction had 5 bases not matched to a gene; V was cut back by 2 bases and J by 3 bases. In germline, CDR1 is SGHDN, CDR2 FVKESK. The CDR3 reads CASSQPGTGNYEQYF. CDR3 coding DNA: TGTGCCAGCAGCCAACCCGGGACAGGGAACTACGAGCAGTACTTC.

The genes are TRBV19 and TRBJ2-5, with D maybe TRBD2 (5 bases). This CDR3 spans 14 amino acids. The germline V gene encodes CDR1 LNHDA and CDR2 SQIVND (reference sequence). V lost 1 base and J 3 bases, leaving 9 bases between the germline ends. CDR3 sequence: CASSIGGGEETQYF. In DNA form, the CDR3 reads TGTGCCAGTAGTATAGGTGGAGGTGAAGAGACCCAGTACTTC. Looking up the rest from reference TRBV19 and TRBJ2-5 gives the full variable domain: DGGITQSPKYLFRKEGQNVTLSCEQNLNHDAMYWYRQDPGQGLRLIYYSQIVNDFQKGDIAEGYSVSREKKESFPLTVTSAQKNPTAFYLCASSIGGGEETQYFGPGTRLLVL.

V and J are TRBV3-1 (or the pseudogene TRBV3-2) and TRBJ2-2; a weak D match, TRBD2 (5 bases). CDR1 is LGHDT and CDR2 is YNNKEL in the germline V gene (reference sequence). This CDR3 is 15 amino acids long. Trimming shortened V by 3 bases and J by 4 bases, and 12 bases separated the two germline ends. CDR3 nucleotides: TGTGCCAGCAGCCAGAGGGTCCCCGGCACCGGGGAGCTGTTTTTT. Its protein is CASSQRVPGTGELFF.

V gene TRBV5-1 combines with J gene TRBJ2-2; 10 bases are a match to TRBD2. The V gene's germline CDR1 is SGHRS and CDR2 YFSETQ. After removal of 0 bases from V and 1 base from J, the junction contained 0 bases not matched to a gene. CDR3 length: 16 amino acids. The CDR3 region has the DNA TGCGCCAGCAGCTTGGTAGCGGGGGGGAACACCGGGGAGCTGTTTTTT. Translating it yields CASSLVAGGNTGELFF.

The chain has TRBV2 and TRBJ2-6; D gene ambiguous. The CDR3 loop spans 13 amino acids. The V gene's germline CDR1 is SNHLY and CDR2 FYNNEI. V was pared by 6 bases and J by 1 base, with 4 bases between. The CDR3 DNA reads TGTGCCAGCAGCACTTCTGGGGCCAACGTCCTGACTTTC. Its protein is CASSTSGANVLTF.

V gene TRBV30 combines with J gene TRBJ2-2, with 9 positions matching TRBD2. Germline assignment: CDR1 GTSNPN and CDR2 SVGIG (reference sequence). This CDR3 spans 16 amino acids. V lost 3 bases and J lost 4; bases outside the gene matches: 9. DNA of the CDR3: TGTGCCTGGAGGTCCGAGCGGGGGGAGGGCACCGGGGAGCTGTTTTTT. As protein: CAWRSERGEGTGELFF.

This chain joins TRBV4-1 and TRBJ1-2; D perhaps matches TRBD1 (6 bases). With 0 bases removed from V and 7 bases from J, the gap between germline ends came to 12 bases. The CDR3 covers 14 residues. The germline V gene encodes CDR1 MGHRA and CDR2 YSYEKL. This CDR3 is CASSQEETRGGYTF. The CDR3 bases are TGCGCCAGCAGCCAAGAGGAGACCAGGGGTGGCTACACCTTC.

J is TRBJ2-1 and V is TRBV5-1, with D maybe TRBD2 (6 bases). In germline, CDR1 is SGHRS, CDR2 YFSETQ. CDR3 length: 14 amino acids. The V end was cut by 4 bases, the J end by 6 bases, with 14 bases between. CDR3 loop: CASSPDYGGNEQFF. The CDR3 bases are TGCGCCAGCAGCCCGGACTACGGGGGCAATGAGCAGTTCTTC.

V gene TRBV11-1 combines with J gene TRBJ2-3, with no clear D. The CDR3 sequence is 12 residues long. The V and J ends lost 2 bases and 7 bases respectively, with 7 bases between them. Germline CDR1 reads SGHAT; CDR2 reads FQDESV (reference sequence). For the CDR3, the DNA is TGTGCCAGCAGCTTATCCCCTTATACGCAGTATTTT. Protein product: CASSLSPYTQYF.

The chain has TRBV24-1 and TRBJ1-4; 7 bases are a match to TRBD1. Germline trimming cut 0 bases from V and 1 base from J; bases unmatched to any gene: 7. CDR3 size: 18 residues. The germline gives CDR1 KGHDR, CDR2 SFDVKD. The CDR3 DNA is TGTGCCACCAGTGATTTGGACAGGGAGTTGGTAACTAATGAAAAACTGTTTTTT. Translating it yields CATSDLDRELVTNEKLFF.